The rows below give T cell receptor beta chains drawn from one sample of a study of CD8 T cells in ankylosing spondylitis. TCRdb re-called the 5' RACE reads through MiXCR, storing one row per CDR3 protein. The data contain roughly 470,000 distinct CDR3 sequences, 25% to 30% of them singletons. What was sequenced was blood, either unsorted or a sorted T cell fraction (not recorded which). These receptors were taken from a male donor with ankylosing spondylitis. Both conserved end residues are trimmed from each CDR3. The order of the fields is CDR3 protein, D gene, J gene, V gene. A D gene is named only where the DNA matches it firmly.

ASSGLDRGTNYGYT	-	TRBJ1-2	TRBV7-9
ASSRTPYGEAF	-	TRBJ1-1	TRBV7-9
ASSQSPGITYNEQF	-	TRBJ2-1	TRBV7-2
ASSFSAITGTGELF	-	TRBJ2-2	TRBV5-1
ASSSTTSGMKNIQY	TRBD2	TRBJ2-4	TRBV5-1
SAESGTNTGELF	TRBD2	TRBJ2-2	TRBV29-1
ASSFGSGPFYGYT	-	TRBJ1-2	TRBV7-2
AISRTGGDQPQH	TRBD1	TRBJ1-5	TRBV10-3
ASSTQGADTEAF	TRBD1	TRBJ1-1	TRBV2
ASRLAYTDTQY	TRBD2	TRBJ2-3	TRBV2
ASSFGATTRTDTQY	-	TRBJ2-3	TRBV5-1
ASSLATAGGYNEQF	TRBD2	TRBJ2-1	TRBV7-2
ASSIFRGTGELF	-	TRBJ2-2	TRBV19
ASSQDWTQQF	-	TRBJ2-1	TRBV3-1
SARGVSYNSPLH	-	TRBJ1-6	TRBV20-1
ASSQPTGKTKNIQY	-	TRBJ2-4	TRBV4-1
AIRGDGPGLT	-	TRBJ2-6	TRBV10-3
ATTGTGGIEQF	TRBD1	TRBJ2-1	TRBV24-1
ASSEGNGYT	-	TRBJ1-2	TRBV6-2/TRBV6-3
ASSQLQNIQY	-	TRBJ2-4	TRBV3-1
ASSLEGVEIPEAF	-	TRBJ1-1	TRBV7-9
ASSPLADSNQPQH	-	TRBJ1-5	TRBV12-3/TRBV12-4
ASSLGRGEAQH	-	TRBJ1-5	TRBV11-2
ATSDNSFSGNQPQH	-	TRBJ1-5	TRBV24-1
SARDLPYQPQH	-	TRBJ1-5	TRBV20-1
ASSLKAGSTDTQY	TRBD2	TRBJ2-3	TRBV7-2
ASTTGGSRETQY	TRBD1	TRBJ2-5	TRBV12-3/TRBV12-4
SATSLDEQY	-	TRBJ2-7	TRBV20-1
ASSRQADQPQH	-	TRBJ1-5	TRBV12-3/TRBV12-4
ASKPTEPGQPQH	-	TRBJ1-5	TRBV6-1
ASSQDQPGGADEQY	-	TRBJ2-7	TRBV4-2
ASSESKTGFSPLH	TRBD1	TRBJ1-6	TRBV10-1
ASSPQSGVRETQY	-	TRBJ2-5	TRBV11-2
ASSLDLGTADNSPLH	TRBD1	TRBJ1-6	TRBV11-2
SASPPGLIQETQY	TRBD2	TRBJ2-5	TRBV20-1
SAAGGRSYNEQF	-	TRBJ2-1	TRBV29-1
ASSQGGKEAF	-	TRBJ1-1	TRBV4-2
ASSGETSLFGNEQF	TRBD2	TRBJ2-1	TRBV27
ASSNDRGGEYEQY	-	TRBJ2-7	TRBV5-1
ASRPSRGVHEKLF	TRBD1	TRBJ1-4	TRBV28
ASSLGPGTQLSGYT	-	TRBJ1-2	TRBV11-2
SAPRGLASNEQF	TRBD2	TRBJ2-1	TRBV20-1
ASSFMDRDTEAF	TRBD1	TRBJ1-1	TRBV7-2
ASSAGIGEHYEQY	-	TRBJ2-7	TRBV9
SAVRGSNQETQY	-	TRBJ2-5	TRBV20-1
ASSIGTGNTEAF	TRBD1	TRBJ1-1	TRBV5-1
ASSSGLAGEQETQY	TRBD2	TRBJ2-5	TRBV12-3/TRBV12-4
ASSSSYQETQY	-	TRBJ2-5	TRBV7-6
AISESGRVNEQF	TRBD2	TRBJ2-1	TRBV10-3
ATSTTGGYTEAF	TRBD1	TRBJ1-1	TRBV15
ASSNGRSTF	-	TRBJ1-1	TRBV11-3
ASSSRGPGQRYNEQF	TRBD1	TRBJ2-1	TRBV27
ASSFPAGEPTDTQY	TRBD2	TRBJ2-3	TRBV5-6
ASSHIHEQY	-	TRBJ2-7	TRBV3-1
SSYEEGGGYT	-	TRBJ1-2	TRBV29-1
ASSQEVELAVDGEQF	TRBD2	TRBJ2-1	TRBV4-1
AISGPKTGQGETKNIQY	TRBD1	TRBJ2-4	TRBV10-3
ASSQGAAGTGKEQY	TRBD1	TRBJ2-7	TRBV5-1